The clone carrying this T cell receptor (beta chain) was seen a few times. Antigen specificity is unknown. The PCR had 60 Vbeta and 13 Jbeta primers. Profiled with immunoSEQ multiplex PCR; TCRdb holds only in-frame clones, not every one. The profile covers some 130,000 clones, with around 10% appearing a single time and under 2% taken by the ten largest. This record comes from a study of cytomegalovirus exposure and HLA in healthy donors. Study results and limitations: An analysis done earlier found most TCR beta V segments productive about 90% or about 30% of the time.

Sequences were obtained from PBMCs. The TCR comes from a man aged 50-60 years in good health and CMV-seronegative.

CDR3 in amino acids: CASSEVGRDTQYF. The CDR3, as DNA: TGTGCCAGCAGTGAGGTTGGGAGAGATACGCAGTATTTT. The chain employs TRBV6-1 and TRBJ2-3, with D maybe TRBD2 (5 bases). This CDR3 has 13 amino acids. Germline V gene sequence: CDR1 MNHNS, CDR2 SASEGT. V shed 3 bases and J shed 5 bases, with 9 bases lying between them.